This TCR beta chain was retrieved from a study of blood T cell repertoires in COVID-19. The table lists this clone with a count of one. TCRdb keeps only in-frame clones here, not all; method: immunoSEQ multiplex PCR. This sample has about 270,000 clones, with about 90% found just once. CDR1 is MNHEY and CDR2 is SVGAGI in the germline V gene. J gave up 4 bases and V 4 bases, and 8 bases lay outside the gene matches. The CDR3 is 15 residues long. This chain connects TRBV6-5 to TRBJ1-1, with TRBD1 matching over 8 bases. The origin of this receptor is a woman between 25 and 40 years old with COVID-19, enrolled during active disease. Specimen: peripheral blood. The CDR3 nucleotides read TGTGCCAGCAGTTTGACAGGGGCGCGGGGCACTGAAGCTTTCTTT. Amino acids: CASSLTGARGTEAFF.